This is a list of T cell receptor beta chains from one sample in a study of shared clonotypes between healthy human individuals. Measured with immunoSEQ multiplex PCR; TCRdb has only the in-frame clones, and not every one. This sample yields more than 2,000,000 clones, of which approximately 95% are seen a single time; 0.35% to 0.45% belongs to the top ten. The material sequenced was naive CD4+ T cells from PBMCs. Receptor source: a young man in good health. Some clones in this sample may be carry-over from other donors' samples. CDR3s leave out the opening cysteine and the closing phenylalanine or tryptophan. Fields, in order: CDR3 protein, V gene, J gene.

CDR3: ASSRQMNTEAF
V: TRBV28
J: TRBJ1-1

CDR3: ASSPTDRKNIQY
V: TRBV18
J: TRBJ2-4

CDR3: ASSPQHTQGLGEQF
V: TRBV7-8
J: TRBJ2-1

CDR3: ASSFSSGRATGTQY
V: TRBV28
J: TRBJ2-5

CDR3: ASSPGTGGPIEQY
V: TRBV7-6
J: TRBJ2-7

CDR3: ASTGLTTDTQY
V: TRBV2
J: TRBJ2-3

CDR3: ASSVRYYNEQF
V: TRBV9
J: TRBJ2-1

CDR3: ASSQALSGAGLLSSYNEQF
V: TRBV4-2
J: TRBJ2-1

CDR3: ASSLGPLGGDTQY
V: TRBV7-2
J: TRBJ2-3

CDR3: ATTHPGQDSGNTIY
V: TRBV10-3
J: TRBJ1-3

CDR3: ASSPYRTTNEKLF
V: TRBV18
J: TRBJ1-4

CDR3: ASEGLGTGAPYEQY
V: TRBV6-6
J: TRBJ2-7

CDR3: ASSGSWDTQY
V: TRBV9
J: TRBJ2-3

CDR3: ASSQDGGRGRNYGYT
V: TRBV4-1
J: TRBJ1-2

CDR3: ASSTNRRLPGELF
V: TRBV14
J: TRBJ2-2

CDR3: ASSQVGLAGTYNEQF
V: TRBV4-2
J: TRBJ2-1

CDR3: ASSFTGVSGTEAF
V: TRBV5-1
J: TRBJ1-1

CDR3: ASTGDRYNEQF
V: TRBV28
J: TRBJ2-1

CDR3: ASSVIGKGTDTQY
V: TRBV9
J: TRBJ2-3

CDR3: ASSLLFRPNGYT
V: TRBV28
J: TRBJ1-2

CDR3: ASSLIDRLTDTQY
V: TRBV28
J: TRBJ2-3

CDR3: ASSNTGASSYGYT
V: TRBV25-1
J: TRBJ1-2

CDR3: ASTGTGGVDTEAF
V: TRBV5-1
J: TRBJ1-1

CDR3: ASSSNHRQRELQETQY
V: TRBV28
J: TRBJ2-5

CDR3: ASPGLAGGPGKTQY
V: TRBV2
J: TRBJ2-5

CDR3: ASSFLLGENTEAF
V: TRBV28
J: TRBJ1-1

CDR3: ASSSRHTASTDTQY
V: TRBV6-4
J: TRBJ2-3

CDR3: AWDPTTVAPNGQY
V: TRBV30
J: TRBJ2-7

CDR3: ASSLGLAGTGELF
V: TRBV7-9
J: TRBJ2-2

CDR3: ASSRGRIQETQY
V: TRBV7-8
J: TRBJ2-5

CDR3: ASSLGGPREETQY
V: TRBV5-4
J: TRBJ2-5

CDR3: ASSENSGDNEQF
V: TRBV6-1
J: TRBJ2-1

CDR3: ASSAISTYGYT
V: TRBV25-1
J: TRBJ1-2

CDR3: ASSTHFAGWETQY
V: TRBV5-4
J: TRBJ2-5

CDR3: ASSGGSGGQY
V: TRBV11-3
J: TRBJ2-3

CDR3: ASSQARDYGYT
V: TRBV4-3
J: TRBJ1-2

CDR3: SVGQGGKGYT
V: TRBV29-1
J: TRBJ1-2

CDR3: ASSLAGTGDEKLF
V: TRBV5-5
J: TRBJ1-4

CDR3: ASSLGARTGPNQPQH
V: TRBV5-1
J: TRBJ1-5

CDR3: ASSSYSSGRTGEQF
V: TRBV28
J: TRBJ2-1

CDR3: ASGKTPLSYNEQF
V: TRBV7-8
J: TRBJ2-1